The 12 T cell receptor beta chains in this list originate from one sample, sequenced in a study of Graves' ophthalmopathy and Graves' hyperthyroidism. Investigators amplified TCR beta CDR3 regions from RNA transcripts. Second-round multiplex PCR followed a first-round RT-PCR using HTBI primers. TCRdb ran MiXCR on the multiplex PCR reads and lists one entry per CDR3 protein. This table holds about 740,000 distinct CDR3 sequences, roughly 40% found once. The sequenced sample consisted of peripheral blood. The source is an adult man with Graves' ophthalmopathy.

Many counts were recorded for this clonotype. The chain employs TRBV2 and TRBJ2-2; 7 bases map to TRBD1. The CDR3 loop spans 17 amino acids. Germline-derived CDR1 and CDR2 are SNHLY and FYNNEI. With V trimmed by 5 bases and J by 2 bases, 11 bases remained unmatched. The CDR3 here is CASSPDRDSHNTGELFF. The DNA for the CDR3 is TGTGCCAGCAGTCCTGACCGGGACAGCCATAACACCGGGGAGCTGTTTTTT.

The chain uses TRBV7-2 and TRBJ1-4; tentatively, D is TRBD1 (6 bases). Germline V CDR1 and CDR2: SGHTA, FQGNSA. Trimming stripped 2 bases from V and 0 bases from J, with 19 bases between. This CDR3 is 19 amino acids long. The CDR3 DNA follows: TGTGCCAGCAGCTTAAGAGGGGGTGCGGCTTCTGCAACTAATGAAAAACTGTTTTTT. Protein sequence: CASSLRGGAASATNEKLFF.

The chain is built from TRBV20-1 and TRBJ2-5, with a weak D call TRBD1 (6 bases). The CDR3 extends over 17 amino acids. The V gene lost 0 bases and the J gene lost 4 bases, with 21 bases spanning the gap. From germline, CDR1 is DFQATT and CDR2 SNEGSKA (reference sequence). CDR3 loop: CSARDQGRSGSIETQYF. The CDR3 bases are TGCAGTGCTAGAGATCAGGGGCGCTCGGGCTCGATAGAGACCCAGTACTTC.

This clonotype has just one count. CDR3 coding DNA: TGTGCCAGTAGCACCAGGGTGGGCACTGAAAAACTGTTTTTT. It codes for CASSTRVGTEKLFF. This chain joins TRBV19 and TRBJ1-4, with D possibly being TRBD1 (5 bases). This CDR3 contains 14 residues. Germline V gene data show CDR1 as LNHDA and CDR2 as SQIVND (reference sequence). V was trimmed by 6 bases and J by 7 bases, leaving 15 bases between them.

Concerning this clonotype itself: A much larger clone is a single base away; this may be a read error. This chain joins TRBV10-3 and TRBJ2-5, with TRBD2 matching over 9 bases. The germline V gene encodes CDR1 ENHRY and CDR2 SYGVKD. This CDR3 comprises 18 residues. CDR3 loop: CAVSDGPSGVTYQETQYF. The CDR3 DNA reads TGTGCCGTCAGTGATGGCCCTAGCGGGGTGACTTATCAAGAGACCCAGTACTTC.

V usage is TRBV7-2 and J usage is TRBJ2-2, with 9 bases identical to TRBD1. Germline V gives CDR1 SGHTA, CDR2 FQGNSA. This CDR3 is built from 17 residues. The V segment lost 2 bases and the J segment 5 bases; nucleotides outside the gene matches: 9. The CDR3 nucleotides read TGTGCCAGCAGCTTACGAGACAGGGGGTCCACAACCGGGGAGCTGTTTTTT. Translation gives CASSLRDRGSTTGELFF.

This clonotype has only a few counts. This chain uses TRBV11-1 with TRBJ2-7; no firm D call. Trimming pared 2 bases from V and 2 bases from J, leaving 10 bases between. Germline V gene lookup returns CDR1 SGHAT and CDR2 FQDESV (reference sequence). The CDR3 has 14 residues. The CDR3 is CASSLTAVAYEQYF. The CDR3 nucleotides are TGTGCCAGCAGCTTAACCGCGGTTGCCTACGAGCAGTACTTC.

This clonotype was counted only a few times. CDR3 region: CASSPNIGSYEQYF. The CDR3 DNA is TGTGCCAGCAGCCCAAATATTGGCTCCTACGAGCAGTACTTC. V and J are TRBV7-2 and TRBJ2-7; D is uncertain. There are 14 residues in the CDR3. V was trimmed by 5 bases and J by 0 bases, leaving 11 bases between them. CDR1 SGHTA and CDR2 FQGNSA come from the germline V gene. Using reference TRBV7-2 and TRBJ2-7 for the parts outside the CDR3, the full variable domain is GAGVSQSPSNKVTEKGKDVELRCDPISGHTALYWYRQSLGQGLEFLIYFQGNSAPDKSGLPSDRFSAERTGGSVSTLTIQRTQQEDSAVYLCASSPNIGSYEQYFGPGTRLTVT.

The sample holds many counts of this clonotype. The chain joins TRBV7-8 to TRBJ1-3; the match to TRBD1 covers 7 bases. Per germline, CDR1 SGHVS and CDR2 FQNEAQ. This CDR3 spans 15 amino acids. Trimming cost V 3 bases and J 3 bases; bases outside gene matches: 5. The CDR3 is CASSFTHRGGNTIYF. The DNA of the CDR3 is TGTGCCAGCAGCTTCACTCACAGGGGTGGAAACACCATATATTTT.

This clonotype has a count of ten or more. The chain is built from TRBV9 and TRBJ1-3, with D uncertain. This CDR3 spans 16 amino acids. The germline V gene has CDR1 SGDLS and CDR2 YYNGEE. The V and J ends lost 4 bases and 2 bases respectively, with 16 bases between them. The CDR3 nucleotides read TGTGCCAGCAGCCCCAGCGGGGTTCTCGCTGGAAACACCATATATTTT. Translation gives CASSPSGVLAGNTIYF.

There are many counts of this clonotype. This chain connects TRBV10-3 to TRBJ2-5; D gene ambiguous. Germline CDR1 ENHRY, CDR2 SYGVKD. V was shortened by 2 bases and J by 5 bases, with 9 bases between the two germline ends. CDR3 length: 13 amino acids. The CDR3 loop is CAISEGRLETQYF. The CDR3, as DNA: TGTGCCATCAGTGAGGGCAGGCTCGAGACCCAGTACTTC.

Ten or more counts support this clonotype. The chain uses TRBV5-4 and TRBJ1-1; 7 positions match TRBD1. The CDR3 is 15 amino acids. Unmatched junction bases numbered 10, after V lost 4 bases and J lost 4 bases. Per the germline V gene, CDR1 is SGHNT and CDR2 is YYREEE (reference sequence). The CDR3 sequence is CASSRPRQGFTEAFF. The DNA for the CDR3 is TGTGCCAGCAGCCGACCAAGACAGGGCTTCACTGAAGCTTTCTTT.